One sample yielded the 23 T cell receptor beta chains listed below, sequenced in a study of T cells after yellow fever vaccination. In TCRdb, the 5' RACE reads were re-called with MiXCR into one record per CDR3 protein. The sample records roughly 30,000 distinct CDR3 sequences, over 5.5% being singletons. The input for sequencing was PBMCs, either bulk or a sorted T-cell subset (CD4+, CD8+, memory, or dextramer-sorted; not recorded which), taken on the day of the yellow fever booster vaccination. These receptors all stem from a man aged 25 to 40 who received the YFV17D yellow fever vaccine.

Ten or more counts support this clonotype. V is TRBV9 and J is TRBJ2-3; D is uncertain. CDR3 length equals 15 residues. Per the germline V gene, CDR1 is SGDLS and CDR2 is YYNGEE. Trimming took 1 base from V and 2 from J, leaving 11 bases between them. CDR3 coding DNA: TGTGCCAGCAGCGTATCCCCCAGACCCACAGATACGCAGTATTTT. Encoded protein: CASSVSPRPTDTQYF.

At least ten counts were recorded for this clonotype. This chain joins TRBV7-2 and TRBJ2-7; D gene unclear. Per germline, CDR1 SGHTA and CDR2 FQGNSA. The CDR3 covers 12 residues. The V gene lost 2 bases and the J gene lost 6 bases, with 8 bases spanning the gap. In DNA form, the CDR3 reads TGTGCCAGCAGCTTATCAGGTGGCGAGCAGTACTTC. Translating it yields CASSLSGGEQYF. The full variable domain, its missing parts supplied by reference TRBV7-2 and TRBJ2-7, is GAGVSQSPSNKVTEKGKDVELRCDPISGHTALYWYRQSLGQGLEFLIYFQGNSAPDKSGLPSDRFSAERTGGSVSTLTIQRTQQEDSAVYLCASSLSGGEQYFGPGTRLTVT.

This clonotype was observed many times. The CDR3 end shows no conserved phenylalanine or tryptophan, and so a read error is likely. Because the CDR3's place on the DNA is in doubt, the DNA is left out and the CDR3 is given as listed by TCRdb. V and J are TRBV28 and TRBJ1-4; TRBD1, the table's D call, was not compared with the DNA. The CDR3 has 14 residues if both end residues are counted. Germline CDR1 reads MDHEN; CDR2 reads SYDVKM. This CDR3 reads CASSTRDRVRPSAI.

This clonotype was counted many times. The chain employs TRBV2 and TRBJ1-2, with 7 bases matching TRBD1. Germline V gene lookup returns CDR1 SNHLY and CDR2 FYNNEI. Unmatched junction bases numbered 5, after V lost 8 bases and J lost 2 bases. CDR3 length: 13 amino acids. DNA of the CDR3: TGTGCCAGCGGGGACAGTCAGAACTATGGCTACACCTTC. This sequence encodes CASGDSQNYGYTF.

The V gene is TRBV18, the J gene TRBJ2-3; D is unclear. The CDR3 totals 16 residues. Trimming removed 3 bases at V and 2 bases at J, with 15 bases between. The V gene's germline CDR1 is KGHSH and CDR2 LQKENI. The CDR3 protein is CASSPRMLQNTDTQYF. DNA of the CDR3: TGTGCCAGCTCACCCCGGATGTTACAGAACACAGATACGCAGTATTTT. The full variable domain, with the rest looked up from reference TRBV18 and TRBJ2-3, is NAGVMQNPRHLVRRRGQEARLRCSPMKGHSHVYWYRQLPEEGLKFMVYLQKENIIDESGMPKERFSAEFPKEGPSILRIQQVVRGDSAAYFCASSPRMLQNTDTQYFGPGTRLTVL.

The V call is TRBV5-6, the J call TRBJ2-3; 7 bases are a match to TRBD1. Germline trimming cut 4 bases from V and 4 bases from J; bases unmatched to any gene: 3. This CDR3 spans 13 amino acids. CDR1 and CDR2 (germline): SGHDT, YYEEEE. CDR3 sequence (DNA): TGTGCCAGCAGCCCCGGGACAGCAGATACGCAGTATTTT. It is translated as CASSPGTADTQYF.

This clonotype has a count of ten or more. The genes are TRBV7-8 and TRBJ2-7; the D gene could be TRBD1 or TRBD2 (5 bases each). V lost 4 bases and J lost 5, with 18 bases in between. Germline V gene data show CDR1 as SGHVS and CDR2 as FQNEAQ. This CDR3 contains 15 residues. The CDR3 nucleotides are TGTGCCAGCAGCTCGAGGGGCTCCCTCAGGGACGAGCAGTACTTC. This translates into CASSSRGSLRDEQYF.

This chain connects TRBV5-1 to TRBJ2-3; D might be TRBD1 (5 bases). The CDR3 totals 14 residues. CDR1 SGHRS and CDR2 YFSETQ come from the germline V gene. The germline V and J ends were trimmed by 4 bases and 5 bases, with 14 bases remaining between them. The CDR3, as DNA: TGCGCCAGCAGCGGCCAGGGTATGGGAGATACGCAGTATTTT. It codes for CASSGQGMGDTQYF.

This clonotype came up many times. The genes are TRBV19 and TRBJ1-1, with D possibly being TRBD1 (5 bases). CDR3 length equals 12 residues. Germline CDR1 reads LNHDA; CDR2 reads SQIVND (reference sequence). Trimming removed 5 bases from V and 8 bases from J, with 12 bases in between. Here the CDR3 reads CASSRRQSEAFF. The DNA for the CDR3 is TGTGCCAGTAGTCGACGACAGTCAGAAGCTTTCTTT. Variable domain in full (rest from reference TRBV19 and TRBJ1-1): DGGITQSPKYLFRKEGQNVTLSCEQNLNHDAMYWYRQDPGQGLRLIYYSQIVNDFQKGDIAEGYSVSREKKESFPLTVTSAQKNPTAFYLCASSRRQSEAFFGQGTRLTVV.

This clonotype has a count of ten or more. The chain is built from TRBV6-1 and TRBJ2-7; no reliable D call. Germline V gives CDR1 MNHNS, CDR2 SASEGT. The CDR3 spans 12 residues. V gave up 6 bases and J gave up 4 bases, with 10 bases separating them. CDR3: CASRSWAYEQYF. Written as DNA, the CDR3 is TGTGCCAGCAGATCTTGGGCTTACGAGCAGTACTTC.

This clonotype was recorded many times. This rearrangement joins TRBV5-1 to TRBJ2-1; D is unclear. This CDR3 contains 16 residues. Germline loops: CDR1 SGHRS, CDR2 YFSETQ. Trimming cost V 1 base and J 4 bases, with 15 bases left between them. The CDR3 protein is CASSLKQPSPYNEQFF. The CDR3 DNA sequence: TGCGCCAGCAGCTTGAAACAACCCTCGCCTTACAATGAGCAGTTCTTC.

This clonotype was picked up many times. For the CDR3, the DNA is TGTGCCATCAGTGAGGGACTAGCGGACTACGAGCAGTACTTC. Translated: CAISEGLADYEQYF. The chain uses TRBV10-3 and TRBJ2-7; 10 bases are shared with TRBD2. Germline-derived CDR1 and CDR2 are ENHRY and SYGVKD. V lost 2 bases to trimming and J lost 3 bases; unmatched junction nucleotides: 1. The CDR3 contains 14 residues.

This clonotype was observed many times. The chain uses TRBV20-1 and TRBJ2-1; D is possibly TRBD2 (6 bases). V was pared by 5 bases and J by 3 bases, with 14 bases between. Germline V gene data show CDR1 as DFQATT and CDR2 as SNEGSKA (reference sequence). The CDR3 covers 14 residues. For the CDR3, the DNA is TGCAGTGCTCCTGAGAGCGGGCGCTACAATGAGCAGTTCTTC. Translating gives CSAPESGRYNEQFF.

The chain is built from TRBV7-3 and TRBJ2-6, with TRBD2 as a possible D gene (6 bases). Per the germline V gene, CDR1 is SGHTA and CDR2 is FQGTGA. This CDR3 region has 16 residues. V was trimmed by 5 bases and J by 0 bases, leaving 11 bases between them. This chain's CDR3 is CASSTHGSSGANVLTF. The DNA for the CDR3 is TGTGCCAGCAGCACACACGGGAGCTCTGGGGCCAACGTCCTGACTTTC.

About this clonotype itself: A read error may be the cause here, since a much bigger clone is one base away. The chain combines TRBV20-1 with TRBJ2-1; D might be TRBD2 (5 bases). The DNA matches TRBJ2-7 better at its end, which makes the J call doubtful. Germline CDR1 is DFQATT and CDR2 is SNEGSKA (reference sequence). This CDR3 has 12 amino acids. For the CDR3, the DNA is TGCAGTGCTGGAAGGACTGCCAATGAGCAGTACTTC. It specifies CSAGRTANEQYF.

This clonotype showed up many times. The V call is TRBV28, the J call TRBJ1-2; D remains ambiguous. The CDR3 runs 14 residues. V dropped 2 bases and J dropped 4 bases, with 11 bases sitting between them. Germline V CDR1 and CDR2: MDHEN, SYDVKM. The CDR3 nucleotides are TGTGCCAGCAGTTTAGAACCCTTGGGCTATGGCTACACCTTC. Translating gives CASSLEPLGYGYTF.

The sample holds many counts of this clonotype. The chain employs TRBV29-1 and TRBJ2-5; D unclear. This CDR3 region has 11 residues. Germline assignment: CDR1 SQVTM and CDR2 ANQGSEA. V lost 0 bases and J 7 bases, leaving 6 bases between the germline ends. CDR3 region: CSVEDYGTQYF. DNA for the CDR3: TGCAGCGTTGAAGACTACGGGACCCAGTACTTC.

On this clonotype itself: A read error is possible here, since a much larger clone lies one base away. The V call is TRBV11-2, the J call TRBJ2-2; no definite D call. Between the trimmed V and J ends, which lost 0 bases and 10 bases, there was a span of 9 bases. The germline V gene has CDR1 SGHAT and CDR2 FQNNGV. The CDR3 length is 13 residues. CDR3 sequence: CASSLDFSVELFF. The CDR3 DNA is TGTGCCAGCAGCTTAGATTTCTCCGTGGAGCTGTTTTTT.

This sequence joins TRBV20-1 and TRBJ1-3; 8 bases are a match to TRBD1. V gave up 0 bases and J gave up 2 bases; unmatched junction bases: 3. The CDR3 spans 15 residues. Germline assignment: CDR1 DFQATT and CDR2 SNEGSKA (reference sequence). The CDR3 here is CSARDKDRAGNTIYF. CDR3 in DNA: TGCAGTGCTAGAGATAAGGACAGGGCTGGAAACACCATATATTTT.

This clonotype occurred a few times. This sequence joins TRBV5-1 and TRBJ1-1, with 9 bases aligning to TRBD1. Germline V gene sequence: CDR1 SGHRS, CDR2 YFSETQ. J was trimmed by 0 bases and V by 4 bases; bases with no gene match: 7. The CDR3 totals 16 residues. CDR3 sequence (DNA): TGCGCCAGCAGCCCACGGACAGGGGCGGTGAACACTGAAGCTTTCTTT. Protein sequence: CASSPRTGAVNTEAFF.

The chain is built from TRBV10-1 and TRBJ2-2; 11 bases are a match to TRBD2. Germline V gene lookup returns CDR1 WNHNN and CDR2 SYGVQD (reference sequence). This CDR3 has 14 residues. With 5 bases clipped from V and 6 bases from J, the junction kept 2 bases outside the gene matches. CDR3 protein: CASSTSGSAGELFF. The DNA of the CDR3 is TGCGCCAGCAGTACTAGCGGGAGTGCCGGGGAGCTGTTTTTT.

This clonotype was counted many times. V and J are TRBV10-3 and TRBJ2-7, with D possibly TRBD2 on 6 matching bases. V lost 4 bases and J lost 3, with 16 bases in between. Germline loops: CDR1 ENHRY, CDR2 SYGVKD. This CDR3 has 15 amino acids. Here the CDR3 reads CAISGIAATDYEQYF. CDR3 DNA: TGTGCCATCAGTGGGATAGCGGCAACTGACTACGAGCAGTACTTC.

This clonotype appeared many times. This chain uses TRBV15 with TRBJ2-5; the match to TRBD2 covers 11 bases. V was clipped by 1 base and J by 5 bases; unmatched bases: 6. The CDR3 has 16 residues. In germline, CDR1 is LNHNV, CDR2 YYDKDF (reference sequence). The DNA for the CDR3 is TGTGCCACCAGCAGAGTCGCTAGCGGGGGGAGTGAGACCCAGTACTTC. Translation gives CATSRVASGGSETQYF.